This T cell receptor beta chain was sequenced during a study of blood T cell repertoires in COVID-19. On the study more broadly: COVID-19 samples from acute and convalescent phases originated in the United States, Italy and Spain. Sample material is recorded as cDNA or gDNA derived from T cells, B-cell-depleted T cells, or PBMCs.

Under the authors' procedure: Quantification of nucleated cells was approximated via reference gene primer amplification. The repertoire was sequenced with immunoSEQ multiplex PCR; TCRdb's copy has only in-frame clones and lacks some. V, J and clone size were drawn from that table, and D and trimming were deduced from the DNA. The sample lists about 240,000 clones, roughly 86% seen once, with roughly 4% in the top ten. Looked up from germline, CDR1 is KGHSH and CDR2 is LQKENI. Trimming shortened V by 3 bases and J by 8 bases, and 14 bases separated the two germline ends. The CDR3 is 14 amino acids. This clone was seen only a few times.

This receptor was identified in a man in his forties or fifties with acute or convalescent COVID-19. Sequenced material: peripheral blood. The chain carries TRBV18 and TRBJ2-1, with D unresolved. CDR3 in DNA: TGTGCCAGCTCACCTACTACGATGAGAGATGAGCAGTTCTTC. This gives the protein CASSPTTMRDEQFF.